This is a list of T cell receptor beta chains from one sample in a study of shared T cell receptors in the human thymus. The method was immunoSEQ multiplex PCR; TCRdb's version includes in-frame clones alone and lacks a portion of them. The table shows hundreds of thousands of clones, with approximately 90% occurring only once. The sample was also linked to a second study, of human thymus T cells.

The sample taken for sequencing was thymocytes. The receptors derive from a boy under three years old with a congenital heart defect. The conserved cysteine and the conserved F or W are not part of the CDR3 here. The size entry is marked missing in some rows and otherwise reads once, few, many or a size class.

>-|TRBV19
ASSTWESPPDTQY
>-|TRBV13
ASSLARGVYNEQF
>once|TRBV14
ASSGDRGPNEQF
>-|TRBV5-4
ASSLYVREPIDTQY
>-|TRBV28
ASRAGLAGGNEQF
>-|TRBV14
ASSFGQSSNEKLF
>-|TRBV18
ASSPPGYGAFNYGYT
>-|TRBV5-1
ASSLEGAGTQY
>-|TRBV9
ASSVEGAEAF
>-|TRBV20-1
SAILIGGYT
>-|TRBV2
ASRGDVSYEQY
>-|TRBV19
ASSQRERYNEQF
>-|TRBV5-5
ASSLGGDYGYT
>-|TRBV30
AWSAADRGRRTEAF
>-|TRBV27
ASRNGQGVAF
>once|TRBV5-1
ASSGPGNSMEGPHEQY
>once|TRBV4-3
ASSQDRVGLADTQY
>once|TRBV13
ASSQTWTSQETQY
>-|TRBV5-4
ASSLGGLAGGRQETQY
>-|TRBV2
ASSSYEQY
>-|TRBV7-9
ASSLVGADYEQY
>few|TRBV5-1
ASSSLSGGQGNTIY
>-|TRBV4-3
ASSQGGVQGAGNTIY
>-|TRBV27
ASKFDRGRISSEQY
>once|TRBV7-2
ASSLARAYEQY
>-|TRBV2
ASRAGYGYT
>-|TRBV6-5
ASKRTGTGHEQY
>few|TRBV28
ASSYRDMLAKNIQY